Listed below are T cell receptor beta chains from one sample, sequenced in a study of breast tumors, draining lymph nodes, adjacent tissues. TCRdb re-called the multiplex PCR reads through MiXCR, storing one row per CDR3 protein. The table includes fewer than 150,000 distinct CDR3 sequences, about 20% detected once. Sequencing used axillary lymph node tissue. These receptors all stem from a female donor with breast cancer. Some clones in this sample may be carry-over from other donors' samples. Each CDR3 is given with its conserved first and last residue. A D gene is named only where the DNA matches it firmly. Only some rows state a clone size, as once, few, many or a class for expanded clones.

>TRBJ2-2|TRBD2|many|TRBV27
TGTGCCAGCAGGACGGGACTAGCGGGAGTGGGCGGGGAGCTGTTTTTT
CASRTGLAGVGGELFF
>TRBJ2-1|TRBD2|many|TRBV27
TGTGCCAGCAGTTTTGCTAGCGGGCGGTACAATGAGCAGTTCTTC
CASSFASGRYNEQFF
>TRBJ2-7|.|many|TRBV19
TGTGCCAGTAGTATAGGACAGGTCAACGACGAGCAGTACTTC
CASSIGQVNDEQYF
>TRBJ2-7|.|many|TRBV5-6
TGTGCCAGCAGCTTGGGCATCGCCTACGAGCAGTACTTC
CASSLGIAYEQYF
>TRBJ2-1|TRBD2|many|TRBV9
TGTGCCAGCAGCGTAGCTCTCACTAGCGGTTACAATGAGCAGTTCTTC
CASSVALTSGYNEQFF
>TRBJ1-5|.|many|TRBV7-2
TGTGCCAGCAGCTCAGGACAGCGCAATCAGCCCCAGCATTTT
CASSSGQRNQPQHF
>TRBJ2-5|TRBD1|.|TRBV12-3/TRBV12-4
TGTGCCAGCAGACCCAGGACAGGGGGCGGAGGTCAAGAGACCCAGTACTTC
CASRPRTGGGGQETQYF
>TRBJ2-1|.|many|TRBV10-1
TGCGCCAGCAGCGCGATACAGGGAGGCGATGAGCAGTTCTTC
CASSAIQGGDEQFF
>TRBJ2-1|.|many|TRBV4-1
TGCGCCAGCAGCCAAGATCTACAGGGTTACAATGAGCAGTTCTTC
CASSQDLQGYNEQFF
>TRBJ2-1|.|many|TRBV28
TGTGCCAGCAGTTTTCCAAGGGCCTACAATGAGCAGTTCTTC
CASSFPRAYNEQFF
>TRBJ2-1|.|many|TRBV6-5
TGTGCCAGCAGTCCCCGGGGCGGCAATGAGCAGTTCTTC
CASSPRGGNEQFF
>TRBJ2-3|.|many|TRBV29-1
TGCAGCGTTGGGGGTAGCACAGATACGCAGTATTTT
CSVGGSTDTQYF
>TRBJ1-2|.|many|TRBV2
TGTGCCAGCAGTGAGGGGGGGCCAGCTAACTATGGCTACACCTTC
CASSEGGPANYGYTF
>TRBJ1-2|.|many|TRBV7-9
TGTGCCGGAATCAGACAGGAAGAGGTGATTAACTATGGCTACACCTTC
CAGIRQEEVINYGYTF
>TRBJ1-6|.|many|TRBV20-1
TGCAGTGCTAGACAGAGTGCCGGCCTATATAATTCACCCCTCCACTTT
CSARQSAGLYNSPLHF